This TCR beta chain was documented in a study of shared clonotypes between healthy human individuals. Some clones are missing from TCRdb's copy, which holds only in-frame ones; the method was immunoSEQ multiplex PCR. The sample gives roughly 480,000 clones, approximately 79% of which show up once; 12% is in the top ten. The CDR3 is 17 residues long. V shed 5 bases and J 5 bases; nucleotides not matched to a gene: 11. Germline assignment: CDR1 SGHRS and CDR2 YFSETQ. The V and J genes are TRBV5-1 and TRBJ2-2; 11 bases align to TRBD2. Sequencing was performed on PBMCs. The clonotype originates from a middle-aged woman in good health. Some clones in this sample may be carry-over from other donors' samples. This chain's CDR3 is CASRVLAGGAGTGELFF. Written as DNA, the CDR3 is TGCGCCAGCAGAGTGCTAGCGGGAGGCGCTGGAACCGGGGAGCTGTTTTTT. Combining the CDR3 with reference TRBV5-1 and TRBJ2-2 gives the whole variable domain KAGVTQTPRYLIKTRGQQVTLSCSPISGHRSVSWYQQTPGQGLQFLFEYFSETQRNKGNFPGRFSGRQFSNSRSEMNVSTLELGDSALYLCASRVLAGGAGTGELFFGEGSRLTVL.